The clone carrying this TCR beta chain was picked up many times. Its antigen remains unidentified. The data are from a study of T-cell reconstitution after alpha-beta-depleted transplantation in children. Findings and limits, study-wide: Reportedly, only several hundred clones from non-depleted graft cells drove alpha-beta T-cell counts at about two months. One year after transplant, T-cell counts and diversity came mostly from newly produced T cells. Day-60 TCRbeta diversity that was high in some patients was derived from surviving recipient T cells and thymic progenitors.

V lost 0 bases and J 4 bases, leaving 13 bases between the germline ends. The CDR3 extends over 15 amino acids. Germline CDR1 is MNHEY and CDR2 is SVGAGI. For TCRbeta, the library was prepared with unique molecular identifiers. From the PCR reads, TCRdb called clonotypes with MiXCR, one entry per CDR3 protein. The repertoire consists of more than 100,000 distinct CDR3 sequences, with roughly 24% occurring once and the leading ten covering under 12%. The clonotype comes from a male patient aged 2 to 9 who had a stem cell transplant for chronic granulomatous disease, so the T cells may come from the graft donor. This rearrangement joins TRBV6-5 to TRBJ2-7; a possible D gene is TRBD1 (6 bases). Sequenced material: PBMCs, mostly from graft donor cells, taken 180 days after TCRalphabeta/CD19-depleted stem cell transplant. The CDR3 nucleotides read TGTGCCAGCAGTTACTCGTGGACAGCTGATTACGAGCAGTACTTC. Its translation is CASSYSWTADYEQYF.